The 11 T cell receptor beta chains below were found in one sample sequenced in a study of shared clonotypes between healthy human individuals. The data were produced by immunoSEQ multiplex PCR, yet TCRdb's version contains in-frame clones alone and is incomplete. Of 2 million to 3 million clones detected, about 92% appear once; the ten largest clones hold over 0.12%. Sequencing was performed on naive CD4+ T cells sorted from blood. Subset meaning: CD45RA+ positively selected. The receptors originated from a man aged 18 to 30 in good health.

Details on this clone: At one end the junction does not follow the germline gene, possibly because of a read error. DNA of the CDR3: TGTGCTAGCAGCTTAGCAGGGGGAGATTACAATGAGCAGTTCTTC. This gives the protein CASSLAGGDYNEQFF. This chain uses TRBV7-7 with TRBJ2-1; 7 positions match TRBD1. Germline-derived CDR1 and CDR2 are SSHAT and FNYEAQ (reference sequence). This CDR3 is built from 15 residues.

The chain joins TRBV10-3 to TRBJ2-3; 8 bases match TRBD2. Trimming took 1 base from V and 2 from J; bases not matched to a gene: 5. This CDR3 contains 16 residues. CDR1 and CDR2 from the germline V gene are ENHRY and SYGVKD. The CDR3 protein is CAISEYLRGATDTQYF. The CDR3 nucleotides read TGTGCCATCAGTGAGTACTTGCGGGGGGCCACAGATACGCAGTATTTT.

The genes are TRBV10-1 and TRBJ1-1, with TRBD1 matching 7 bases. V shed 5 bases and J 4 bases; nucleotides not matched to a gene: 4. The CDR3 length is 13 residues. Germline CDR1 reads WNHNN; CDR2 reads SYGVQD (reference sequence). The CDR3 coding sequence is TGCGCCAGCAGTCATGACAGGGCCACTGAAGCTTTCTTT. Residues: CASSHDRATEAFF.

This clone was counted between two and nine times. V is TRBV6-5 and J is TRBJ1-3; TRBD1 is a possible D gene (5 bases). The CDR3 is made up of 13 amino acids. Germline CDR1 is MNHEY and CDR2 is SVGAGI. The V gene lost 7 bases and the J gene lost 4 bases, with 11 bases spanning the gap. The CDR3 reads CASTGTGGNTIYF. DNA for the CDR3: TGTGCCAGCACGGGGACGGGAGGAAACACCATATATTTT.

This clone was seen more than once but under ten times. This chain uses TRBV6-5 with TRBJ1-2; D gene ambiguous. Germline V gene data show CDR1 as MNHEY and CDR2 as SVGAGI. The CDR3 loop spans 12 amino acids. The ends were cut back, 6 bases at V and 0 bases at J, with 5 bases in the middle. The chain's CDR3 is CASSRSNYGYTF. In DNA form, the CDR3 reads TGTGCCAGCAGCCGCTCTAACTATGGCTACACCTTC.

The CDR3 DNA reads TGTGCCAGCAGCGCCACAGGGAGGGGCACAGATACGCAGTATTTT. Amino acids: CASSATGRGTDTQYF. The chain has TRBV7-9 and TRBJ2-3; perhaps TRBD2 as D (7 bases). The V gene's germline CDR1 is SEHNR and CDR2 FQNEAQ (reference sequence). V was pared by 5 bases and J by 1 base, with 13 bases between. This CDR3 region has 15 residues.

J is TRBJ1-1 and V is TRBV18; 11 bases agree with TRBD1. Unmatched junction bases numbered 5, after V lost 6 bases and J lost 5 bases. CDR1 and CDR2 (germline): KGHSH, LQKENI. The CDR3 spans 14 residues. The CDR3 loop is CASSPDRGLTEAFF. CDR3 nucleotide sequence: TGTGCCAGCTCCCCGGACAGGGGGCTAACTGAAGCTTTCTTT.

Details on this clone: Other DNA sequences of this sample code for an identical CDR3. The chain joins TRBV5-6 to TRBJ1-5; D unclear. This CDR3 is 14 amino acids long. V was pared by 0 bases and J by 3 bases, with 7 bases between. The germline CDR1 and CDR2 sequences are SGHDT and YYEEEE. The CDR3 loop reads CASSLGQINQPQHF. In DNA, the CDR3 is TGTGCCAGCAGCTTGGGCCAGATCAATCAGCCCCAGCATTTT.

The chain employs TRBV4-1 and TRBJ2-1; 9 bases line up with TRBD2. V trimming: 3 bases; J trimming: 4 bases; junction bases outside the gene matches: 13. This CDR3 is built from 18 residues. In germline, CDR1 is MGHRA, CDR2 YSYEKL. In DNA form, the CDR3 reads TGCGCCAGCAGCCATCATCTAGCGGGAAGAACGGGATACAATGAGCAGTTCTTC. Translated: CASSHHLAGRTGYNEQFF.

The V call is TRBV19, the J call TRBJ2-3; D gene ambiguous. V was pared by 4 bases and J by 2 bases, with 22 bases between. The germline gives CDR1 LNHDA, CDR2 SQIVND (reference sequence). This CDR3 has 18 amino acids. The DNA for the CDR3 is TGTGCCAGTAGTACCGGCCCGATCCGGGCCGCATCCACAGATACGCAGTATTTT. This codes for CASSTGPIRAASTDTQYF.

Comments on this clone: Other DNA sequences in the same sample also yield this CDR3. The V and J genes are TRBV2 and TRBJ1-5, with 7 bases lining up with TRBD1. The germline V gene encodes CDR1 SNHLY and CDR2 FYNNEI. The length of the CDR3 is 14 residues. V shed 5 bases, J shed 3 bases, and the junction held 4 bases outside the gene matches. CDR3 sequence reads: CASSPDRFNQPQHF. Here the CDR3 DNA reads TGTGCCAGCAGTCCGGACAGGTTCAATCAGCCCCAGCATTTT.